This T cell receptor (beta chain) was retrieved from a study of siplizumab effects on memory and regulatory T cells. Remarks on this clone: Its target is unknown.

Sequencing used immunoSEQ multiplex PCR; TCRdb keeps in-frame clones, though not all of them. The table shows approximately 92,000 clones, with 85% to 95% occurring only once. Points from the study as a whole: Proliferating siplizumab-cultured Tregs lacked confirmed suppressive function. Only a minority of proliferating CD4+ or CD8+ clones had an assignable naive or memory phenotype, with roughly 75-97% lacking one. Under siplizumab, an average around 69% of mappable alloreactive CD4+ clones were Treg-derived, compared with 26.9% in controls.

The germline V gene has CDR1 MDHEN and CDR2 SYDVKM. CDR3 length: 13 residues. V dropped 4 bases and J dropped 1 base, with 7 bases sitting between them. This sequence joins TRBV28 and TRBJ1-1; D is unclear. The sequenced sample consisted of non-Treg CD4+ T cells sorted from blood. The origin of this receptor is a human donor in good health. The CDR3 reads CASSSPPNTEAFF. The CDR3 DNA reads as TGTGCCAGCAGTTCGCCCCCGAACACTGAAGCTTTCTTT.